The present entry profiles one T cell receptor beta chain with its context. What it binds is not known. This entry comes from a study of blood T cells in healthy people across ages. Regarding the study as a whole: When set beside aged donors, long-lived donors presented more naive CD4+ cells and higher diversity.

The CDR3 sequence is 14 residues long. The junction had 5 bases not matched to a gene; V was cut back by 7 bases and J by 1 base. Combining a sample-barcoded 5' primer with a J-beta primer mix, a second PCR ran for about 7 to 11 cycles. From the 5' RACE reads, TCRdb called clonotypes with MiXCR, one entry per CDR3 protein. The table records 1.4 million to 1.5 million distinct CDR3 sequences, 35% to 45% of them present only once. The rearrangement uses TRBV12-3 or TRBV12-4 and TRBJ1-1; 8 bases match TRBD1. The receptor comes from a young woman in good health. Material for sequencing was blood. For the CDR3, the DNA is TGTGCCAGCATTCCAGGGGGCGGGAACACTGAAGCTTTCTTT. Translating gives CASIPGGGNTEAFF.